This record covers a single TCR beta chain. The data derive from a study of blood T cell repertoires in COVID-19. Overall study: Samples came from the United States, Italy and Spain, spanning acute and convalescent COVID-19. From T cells, B-cell-depleted T cells, or PBMCs came the material, which was cDNA or gDNA.

In the study's own analysis: Reference gene primer amplification yielded estimated nucleated cell counts. The method was immunoSEQ multiplex PCR; TCRdb's version includes in-frame clones alone and lacks a portion of them. V and J calls plus clone size are reproduced from that table; the DNA served to infer D and trimming. Of around 100,000 clones in the sample, 90% were seen once. Trimming left V 5 bases short and J 3 bases short, with 17 bases between. Germline lookup yields CDR1 SGHNT and CDR2 YENEEA. The CDR3 contains 15 residues. Sequenced sample: peripheral blood. This TCR was sampled from a man aged 50-59 years with acute or convalescent COVID-19. The J gene is TRBJ2-7, the V gene TRBV11-3, with D possibly being TRBD2 (6 bases). CDR3 sequence (DNA): TGTGCCAGCAGCCCACCGTGGAGGGGATTCTACGAGCAGTACTTC. Translated, it gives CASSPPWRGFYEQYF.